Reported below is one T cell receptor (beta chain). Tumor samples were taken before definitive surgery or chemotherapy. Deletions cut 0 bases from V and 12 bases from J, with 15 bases between. Germline-derived CDR1 and CDR2 are MNHNY and SVGAGI (reference sequence). The CDR3 sequence is 14 residues long. The entry originates in a study of high-grade serous ovarian cancer treatment subgroups. Clones were read by immunoSEQ multiplex PCR, and TCRdb kept only the in-frame ones, dropping some. The table records approximately 160 clones, just under 90% of them present only once. The chain has TRBV6-6 and TRBJ2-1, with D perhaps matching TRBD2 (5 bases). Sequencing was performed on tumor tissue. This TCR derives from a human donor with high-grade serous ovarian cancer. The CDR3 loop is CASSYSNVEGSQFF. In DNA, the CDR3 is TGTGCCAGCAGTTACTCGAACGTTGAGGGATCGCAGTTCTTC.